This TCR beta chain was retrieved from a study of blood T cell repertoires in COVID-19. V was shortened by 5 bases and J by 1 base, with 13 bases between the two germline ends. CDR3 length: 15 residues. The germline V gene has CDR1 SEHNR and CDR2 FQNEAQ (reference sequence). The table lists this clone with a few counts. The assay was immunoSEQ multiplex PCR, and TCRdb's table has in-frame clones only and misses some. The sample carries roughly 230,000 clones, 83% recorded once. This sequence joins TRBV7-9 and TRBJ2-3; D is perhaps TRBD1 (6 bases). The sequence was collected from a man aged 35 to 55 with active or convalescent COVID-19. The specimen sequenced was peripheral blood. The CDR3: CASSLLQGRTDTQYF. CDR3 coding DNA: TGTGCCAGCAGCCTACTACAGGGCCGCACAGATACGCAGTATTTT.